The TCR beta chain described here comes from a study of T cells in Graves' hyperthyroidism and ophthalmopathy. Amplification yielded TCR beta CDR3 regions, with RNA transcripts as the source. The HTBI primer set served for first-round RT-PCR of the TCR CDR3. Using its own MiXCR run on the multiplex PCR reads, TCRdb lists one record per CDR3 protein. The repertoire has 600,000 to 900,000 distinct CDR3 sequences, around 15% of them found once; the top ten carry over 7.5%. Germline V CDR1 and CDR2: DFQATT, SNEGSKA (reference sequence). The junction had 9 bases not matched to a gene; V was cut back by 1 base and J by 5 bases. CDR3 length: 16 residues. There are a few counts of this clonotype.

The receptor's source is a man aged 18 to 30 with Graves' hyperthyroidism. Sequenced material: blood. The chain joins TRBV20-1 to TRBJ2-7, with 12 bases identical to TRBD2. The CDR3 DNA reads TGCAGTGCTAGAGGGTTTCTAGCGGGAGGGCTCCACGAGCAGTACTTC. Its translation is CSARGFLAGGLHEQYF.